This T cell receptor beta chain appears in the sequencing data of a study of blood T cell repertoires in COVID-19. Turning to the study itself: Acute and convalescent COVID-19 specimens originated in the United States, Italy and Spain. PBMCs, B-cell-depleted T cells, or T cells were the source of the cDNA or gDNA that made up the material.

The authors' processing: Cell counts per sample came from amplifying reference gene primers. Produced via immunoSEQ multiplex PCR; TCRdb's table is partial and in-frame only. That table furnishes V, J and clone size, whereas the DNA furnished D and trimming. The sample comprises 110,000 or so clones, roughly 85% of which are singletons, and 18% rests with the top ten. Germline V gene sequence: CDR1 KGHSH, CDR2 LQKENI. CDR3 length: 13 residues. The V end was cut by 0 bases, the J end by 4 bases, with 5 bases between. The sequenced sample was peripheral blood. The chain uses TRBV18 and TRBJ2-3; D ambiguous. The clonotype originates from a woman in her sixties with acute or convalescent COVID-19. In nucleotides, the CDR3 is TGTGCCAGCTCACCACCGGCCCCAGATACGCAGTATTTT. This translates into CASSPPAPDTQYF.